The entry below describes one TCR beta chain. The antigen remains undetermined. This entry comes from a study of T cell clones after liver transplantation. Overall study context: Blood was drawn pre-transplant, before withdrawal, and after full or failed withdrawal. Study-wide results and limits: In two subjects, few donor cells limited the measurable donor-reactive repertoire.

The method was immunoSEQ multiplex PCR; TCRdb's version includes in-frame clones alone and lacks a portion of them. This sample has some 80,000 clones, with 80% to 90% found just once. The CDR3 is made up of 11 amino acids. Trimming took off 7 bases at V and 8 bases at J, with 11 bases between the two ends. Germline values: CDR1 DFQATT, CDR2 SNEGSKA (reference sequence). Unstimulated PBMCs were sorted into CD3+CD4+ and CD3+CD8+ populations. This sample comprised CD4+ T cells from blood, obtained less than 50 months after liver transplant. This receptor was taken from a human patient who received a liver transplant. Some T cells may be graft donor cells. This sequence joins TRBV20-1 and TRBJ1-4, with D perhaps TRBD1 (5 bases). CDR3 coding DNA: TGCAGTGTCAGGGAGGACGAAAAACTGTTTTTT. Encoded protein: CSVREDEKLFF.